Reported below is one T cell receptor (beta chain). No antigen is known for it. This sample was taken from a study of PD-L1 blockade in urothelial cancer. Study information: Blood samples had a median of around 140,000 T cells, roughly 84,000 unique TCRs, and clonality roughly 0.08.

Time point meaning: peripheral blood 6 weeks after treatment start. The patients' disease, urothelial carcinoma, was locally advanced or metastatic. TCRdb's copy holds only in-frame clones and misses some; the assay was immunoSEQ multiplex PCR. The table lists about 50,000 clones, approximately 86% of them singletons. Notes on the study in general: Having blood TCR clonality under the median before treatment predicted better survival.

CDR1 and CDR2 from the germline V gene are SNHLY and FYNNEI. Trimming shortened V by 4 bases and J by 2 bases, and 10 bases separated the two germline ends. This CDR3 is built from 14 residues. The sample here was PBMCs, taken around atezolizumab (anti-PD-L1) treatment. The chain links TRBV2 to TRBJ2-3; a possible D gene is TRBD1 (6 bases). This receptor was obtained from a man aged 45-60 years with urothelial cancer. CDR3 DNA: TGTGCCAGCAGTGCAACAGGGTTCACAGATACGCAGTATTTT. Protein product: CASSATGFTDTQYF.